The 32 T cell receptor beta chains below all came from one sample that was sequenced in a study of cytomegalovirus exposure and HLA in healthy donors listed by TCRdb under 2017. Libraries came from the immunoSEQ multiplex PCR assay. The multiplex PCR relied on a mix of 60 forward primers for TCR Vbeta segments and 13 reverse primers for TCR Jbeta segments. This is the immuneACCESS table as TCRdb keeps it, with only in-frame sequences that have V and J called. A part of the clones is gone; compared with another copy, unresolved V genes explain less than half, and the rest is unexplained. The sample contains about 140,000 clones, approximately 80% of them found a single time. The ten largest clonotypes hold 2% to 2.5% of the sample. The sample consisted of PBMCs. Receptors were obtained from a man aged 30-40 years in good health and CMV-seronegative.

This rearrangement joins TRBV7-9 to TRBJ2-3; possibly TRBD1 for D (5 bases). The V end lost 7 bases, the J end lost 0 bases, and 14 bases lay between the germline ends. The germline gives CDR1 SEHNR, CDR2 FQNEAQ (reference sequence). This CDR3 region has 15 residues. This chain's CDR3 is CASTLGQASTDTQYF. CDR3 nucleotide sequence: TGTGCCAGCACCCTCGGACAAGCTAGCACAGATACGCAGTATTTT.

CDR3 bases: TGTGCCAGCAGTTCGCTAGCGGGAGGGTACACAGATACGCAGTATTTT. This encodes CASSSLAGGYTDTQYF. The V call is TRBV6-5, the J call TRBJ2-3; 12 nucleotides agree with TRBD2. CDR3 size: 16 residues. Germline assignment: CDR1 MNHEY and CDR2 SVGAGI. V lost 4 bases, J lost 2 bases, and 4 bases stayed unmatched.

This clone was observed a single time. The chain carries TRBV29-1 and TRBJ1-1; the D is unclear. This CDR3 region has 14 residues. V was cut by 6 bases and J by 8 bases, with 22 bases left in between. CDR1 is SQVTM, CDR2 ANQGSEA, per germline. The CDR3 spells CSVLHDTPPTEAFF. DNA for the CDR3: TGCAGCGTCCTCCACGATACACCGCCCACCGAAGCTTTCTTT.

CDR3 sequence reads: CAMTGFNSNQPQHF. The CDR3 DNA follows: TGTGCCATGACGGGGTTTAATAGCAATCAGCCCCAGCATTTT. This chain uses TRBV7-8 with TRBJ1-5, with D uncertain. The V end lost 10 bases, the J end lost 0 bases, and 13 bases lay between the germline ends. CDR3 length: 14 residues. Germline V gene sequence: CDR1 SGHVS, CDR2 FQNEAQ.

The chain has TRBV11-2 and TRBJ1-2; 8 positions agree with TRBD1. CDR3 length: 12 amino acids. V shed 3 bases, J shed 7 bases, and the junction held 1 base outside the gene matches. The germline V gene encodes CDR1 SGHAT and CDR2 FQNNGV. The CDR3 loop is CASSLTGVGYTF. The CDR3 DNA reads as TGTGCCAGCAGCTTGACAGGGGTTGGCTACACCTTC.

The chain carries TRBV4-3 and TRBJ2-1; no clear D. Trimming cost V 0 bases and J 8 bases, with 8 bases left between them. The germline gives CDR1 LGHNA, CDR2 YSLEER. The CDR3 has 13 residues. The CDR3 here is CASSQETSDEQFF. In nucleotides, the CDR3 is TGCGCCAGCAGCCAAGAGACCAGCGATGAGCAGTTCTTC.

This clone occurred a few times. CDR3 in DNA: TGCGCCAGCAGCCAAGAGGGACAGGGGAGTGAAAAACTGTTTTTT. Protein: CASSQEGQGSEKLFF. The chain couples TRBV4-1 to TRBJ1-4, with TRBD1 matching over 10 bases. V trimming: 0 bases; J trimming: 7 bases; junction bases outside the gene matches: 2. The CDR3 has 15 amino acids. The germline V gene has CDR1 MGHRA and CDR2 YSYEKL.

This chain connects TRBV18 to TRBJ2-7; TRBD1 matches 10 bases. Germline loops: CDR1 KGHSH, CDR2 LQKENI. V dropped 8 bases and J dropped 6; count of bases not matched to a gene: 10. The CDR3 runs to 14 residues. CDR3 DNA: TGTGCCAGCGAAGTGACAGGGGGCGCGGGCGAGCAGTACTTC. It yields the protein CASEVTGGAGEQYF.

This clone was counted a single time. This chain uses TRBV19 with TRBJ2-7, with 8 bases aligning to TRBD1. J was trimmed by 3 bases and V by 10 bases; bases with no gene match: 8. The CDR3 is made up of 13 amino acids. Germline V CDR1 and CDR2: LNHDA, SQIVND (reference sequence). This CDR3 reads CATATGEHYEQYF. DNA for the CDR3: TGTGCCACCGCGACAGGGGAGCACTACGAGCAGTACTTC. Based on the CDR3 plus reference TRBV19 and TRBJ2-7, the full variable domain is DGGITQSPKYLFRKEGQNVTLSCEQNLNHDAMYWYRQDPGQGLRLIYYSQIVNDFQKGDIAEGYSVSREKKESFPLTVTSAQKNPTAFYLCATATGEHYEQYFGPGTRLTVT.

V is TRBV6-5 and J is TRBJ1-1; D is possibly TRBD1 (5 bases). The germline V gene has CDR1 MNHEY and CDR2 SVGAGI. The CDR3 extends over 15 amino acids. V was pared by 5 bases and J by 2 bases, with 15 bases between. The CDR3 is CASSRVGVVNTEAFF. The CDR3 DNA is TGTGCCAGCAGTCGAGTAGGGGTGGTAAACACTGAAGCTTTCTTT.

The chain links TRBV9 to TRBJ2-1, with TRBD2 identical over 11 bases. Germline values: CDR1 SGDLS, CDR2 YYNGEE. The J segment lost 3 bases and the V segment lost 4 bases, leaving 9 bases of the junction unmatched. The CDR3 consists of 17 residues. CDR3: CASSFFPGTSGYNEQFF. CDR3 nucleotide sequence: TGTGCCAGCAGCTTCTTCCCCGGGACTAGCGGCTACAATGAGCAGTTCTTC.

The rearrangement joins TRBV27 to TRBJ2-1; 11 bases agree with TRBD1. The ends lost 5 bases at V and 4 bases at J; junction bases unmatched: 7. The germline CDR1 and CDR2 sequences are MNHEY and SMNVEV (reference sequence). The length of the CDR3 is 16 residues. The CDR3 here is CASSTRTGGDYNEQFF. The CDR3 DNA follows: TGTGCCAGCAGTACAAGGACAGGGGGCGATTACAATGAGCAGTTCTTC.

This chain links TRBV5-1 with TRBJ1-1; 7 bases fit TRBD1. J gave up 4 bases and V 4 bases, and 4 bases lay outside the gene matches. CDR3 length equals 13 residues. Germline V gives CDR1 SGHRS, CDR2 YFSETQ. The chain's CDR3 is CASSSGTATEAFF. In DNA, the CDR3 is TGCGCCAGCAGCAGTGGGACAGCCACTGAAGCTTTCTTT.

The J gene is TRBJ1-1, the V gene TRBV5-6; D remains unclear. This CDR3 comprises 12 residues. The V end was cut by 0 bases, the J end by 10 bases, with 10 bases between. Germline V CDR1 and CDR2: SGHDT, YYEEEE. The CDR3 protein is CASSLGARPAFF. As DNA, the CDR3 is TGTGCCAGCAGCTTGGGGGCCCGGCCAGCTTTCTTT.

The chain joins TRBV27 to TRBJ2-3; the match to TRBD2 covers 9 bases. The CDR3 spans 19 residues. Trimming removed 1 base from V and 3 bases from J; junction bases left unmatched: 14. Germline CDR1 is MNHEY and CDR2 is SMNVEV (reference sequence). In nucleotides, the CDR3 is TGTGCCAGCAGTTTATTTAGTCGGGGTAGCGGGAGAGCGACAGATACGCAGTATTTT. Amino acids: CASSLFSRGSGRATDTQYF.

The V gene is TRBV28, the J gene TRBJ2-1, with TRBD2 matching 14 bases. Germline V CDR1 and CDR2: MDHEN, SYDVKM. The V segment lost 5 bases and the J segment 6 bases; nucleotides outside the gene matches: 3. The CDR3 runs to 15 residues. The CDR3 loop reads CASSRGLAGANEQFF. In DNA form, the CDR3 reads TGTGCCAGCAGTAGGGGACTAGCGGGAGCCAATGAGCAGTTCTTC.

The CDR3 nucleotides are TGTGCCTGGGAAAAAGGCGGGGGTGAAGCTTTCTTT. It translates to CAWEKGGGEAFF. This rearrangement joins TRBV30 to TRBJ1-1, with D possibly being TRBD1 (5 bases). The germline V and J ends were trimmed by 5 bases and 7 bases, with 14 bases remaining between them. This CDR3 is built from 12 residues. Germline lookup yields CDR1 GTSNPN and CDR2 SVGIG (reference sequence). Looking up the rest from reference TRBV30 and TRBJ1-1 gives the full variable domain: SQTIHQWPATLVQPVGSPLSLECTVEGTSNPNLYWYRQAAGRGLQLLFYSVGIGQISSEVPQNLSASRPQDRQFILSSKKLLLSDSGFYLCAWEKGGGEAFFGQGTRLTVV.

CDR3 amino acids: CASTRFSGTSGNEQFF. For the CDR3, the DNA is TGTGCCAGCACTAGATTTAGCGGGACCTCCGGGAATGAGCAGTTCTTC. V usage is TRBV28 and J usage is TRBJ2-1; 8 nucleotides agree with TRBD2. Germline values: CDR1 MDHEN, CDR2 SYDVKM. The CDR3 has 16 amino acids. V lost 7 bases to trimming and J lost 7 bases; unmatched junction nucleotides: 15.

V usage is TRBV5-1 and J usage is TRBJ2-2; unclear D gene. Germline assignment: CDR1 SGHRS and CDR2 YFSETQ. Trimming shortened V by 3 bases and J by 4 bases, and 10 bases separated the two germline ends. This CDR3 spans 14 amino acids. In nucleotides, the CDR3 is TGCGCCAGCAGCTCCTCAGAATTCACCGGGGAGCTGTTTTTT. The encoded protein is CASSSSEFTGELFF. Full variable domain (outside the CDR3, taken from reference TRBV5-1 and TRBJ2-2): KAGVTQTPRYLIKTRGQQVTLSCSPISGHRSVSWYQQTPGQGLQFLFEYFSETQRNKGNFPGRFSGRQFSNSRSEMNVSTLELGDSALYLCASSSSEFTGELFFGEGSRLTVL.

The chain links TRBV4-1 to TRBJ1-2; D might be TRBD1 (5 bases). This CDR3 has 13 amino acids. Germline loops: CDR1 MGHRA, CDR2 YSYEKL. V was shortened by 3 bases and J by 6 bases, with 11 bases between the two germline ends. CDR3 DNA sequence: TGCGCCAGCAGCCAGGAGGGACTACATGGCTACACCTTC. This encodes CASSQEGLHGYTF.

The V call is TRBV5-1, the J call TRBJ2-7; 13 bases are a match to TRBD2. The CDR3 consists of 15 residues. Per germline, CDR1 SGHRS and CDR2 YFSETQ. The trim removed 5 bases at V and 5 bases at J, leaving 7 bases unmatched. Here the CDR3 DNA reads TGCGCCAGCAGTACCGGACTAGCGGGAGACCACGAGCAGTACTTC. Its translation: CASSTGLAGDHEQYF.

The J gene is TRBJ2-3, the V gene TRBV9, with D tentatively TRBD2 (6 bases). Germline assignment: CDR1 SGDLS and CDR2 YYNGEE. The CDR3 is made up of 15 amino acids. The V gene lost 6 bases and the J gene lost 1 base, with 15 bases spanning the gap. CDR3 sequence reads: CASTVGGGRTDTQYF. In DNA, the CDR3 is TGTGCCAGCACCGTGGGGGGAGGCCGCACAGATACGCAGTATTTT.

The chain joins TRBV5-1 to TRBJ2-5; D possibly corresponds to TRBD1 (6 bases). The CDR3 length is 14 residues. Per the germline V gene, CDR1 is SGHRS and CDR2 is YFSETQ. V was trimmed by 1 base and J by 4 bases, leaving 11 bases between them. DNA of the CDR3: TGCGCCAGCAGCTTGAACAGGGCGGGAGAGACCCAGTACTTC. Amino acid sequence: CASSLNRAGETQYF.

The chain carries TRBV7-8 and TRBJ1-2; 9 bases fit TRBD1. The V gene end was trimmed by 4 bases and the J gene end by 6 bases; junction bases not matched to a gene: 3. The CDR3 contains 13 residues. In germline, CDR1 is SGHVS, CDR2 FQNEAQ. The CDR3 region is CASSSGTGNGYTF. DNA of the CDR3: TGTGCCAGCAGCTCCGGGACAGGGAATGGCTACACCTTC.

This chain joins TRBV6-5 and TRBJ2-5; 7 positions agree with TRBD2. J gave up 4 bases and V 5 bases, and 7 bases lay outside the gene matches. Germline V gives CDR1 MNHEY, CDR2 SVGAGI. There are 14 residues in the CDR3. CDR3 in amino acids: CASSESAGRETQYF. CDR3 DNA sequence: TGTGCCAGCAGTGAGTCAGCGGGAAGAGAGACCCAGTACTTC.

The chain links TRBV19 to TRBJ1-1; D remains unclear. V lost 4 bases to trimming and J lost 3 bases, with 9 bases between them. Germline CDR1 reads LNHDA; CDR2 reads SQIVND (reference sequence). This CDR3 is 13 amino acids long. Written as DNA, the CDR3 is TGTGCCAGTAGTACCGCACGGGACACTGAAGCTTTCTTT. Translating it yields CASSTARDTEAFF.

This chain uses TRBV5-6 with TRBJ1-4; D not resolved. Per the germline V gene, CDR1 is SGHDT and CDR2 is YYEEEE. Trimming took off 4 bases at V and 6 bases at J, with 22 bases between the two ends. The length of the CDR3 is 17 residues. CDR3 amino acids: CASSASRDPPVHEKLFF. The CDR3 DNA reads as TGTGCCAGCAGCGCATCTCGGGATCCCCCGGTGCATGAAAAACTGTTTTTT.

The gene calls are TRBV18 and TRBJ1-2; D not resolved. The germline CDR1 and CDR2 sequences are KGHSH and LQKENI. The length of the CDR3 is 15 residues. The V end lost 3 bases, the J end lost 4 bases, and 15 bases lay between the germline ends. In DNA, the CDR3 is TGTGCCAGCTCACCCGCTTGGGCACATCCCTATGGCTACACCTTC. Translation gives CASSPAWAHPYGYTF.

J is TRBJ1-3 and V is TRBV11-3, with D maybe TRBD1 (5 bases). Trimming took 3 bases from V and 4 from J, leaving 7 bases between them. The CDR3 covers 13 residues. Germline V gene data show CDR1 as SGHNT and CDR2 as YENEEA. CDR3 loop: CASSLGRGNTIYF. The DNA of the CDR3 is TGTGCCAGCAGCTTGGGGCGCGGAAACACCATATATTTT.

V is TRBV5-1 and J is TRBJ1-2; 8 bases line up with TRBD1. From germline, CDR1 is SGHRS and CDR2 YFSETQ. With V trimmed by 3 bases and J by 3 bases, 1 base remained unmatched. This CDR3 region has 13 residues. In DNA, the CDR3 is TGCGCCAGCAGCTCACAGGGGGACTATGGCTACACCTTC. It codes for CASSSQGDYGYTF.

This clone was detected only once. The J gene is TRBJ2-5, the V gene TRBV21-1; TRBD1 reflects the table's D call only, with no check against the DNA. TRBV21-1 represents a pseudogene. The CDR3 extends over 14 amino acids. The CDR3 reads CASSKGTGLQTQYF. CDR3 nucleotides: TGTGCCAGCAGCAAAGGGACAGGGTTGCAGACCCAGTACTTC.

This clone was seen only a few times. The V and J genes are TRBV5-1 and TRBJ2-1; tentatively, D is TRBD1 (5 bases). Germline CDR1 is SGHRS and CDR2 is YFSETQ. The V end was cut by 0 bases, the J end by 7 bases, with 14 bases between. The CDR3 extends over 15 amino acids. The CDR3 DNA follows: TGCGCCAGCAGCTTGGAGGGGATGGCCCATAATGAGCAGTTCTTC. This sequence encodes CASSLEGMAHNEQFF. The full variable domain, with the rest looked up from reference TRBV5-1 and TRBJ2-1, is KAGVTQTPRYLIKTRGQQVTLSCSPISGHRSVSWYQQTPGQGLQFLFEYFSETQRNKGNFPGRFSGRQFSNSRSEMNVSTLELGDSALYLCASSLEGMAHNEQFFGPGTRLTVL.